This entry lists 12 T cell receptor beta chains sequenced from one sample in a study of blood T cells in healthy people across ages. A second PCR of roughly 7 to 11 cycles used a sample-barcoded 5' primer and a J-beta primer mix. TCRdb analysed the 5' RACE reads with MiXCR anew, one entry per CDR3 protein. The sample lists around 1,500,000 distinct CDR3 sequences, under 30% occurring once. Input material: blood. The source is a woman under 40 in good health.

The chain combines TRBV12-3 or TRBV12-4 with TRBJ1-2, with 9 nucleotides matching TRBD1. V shed 5 bases and J 4 bases; nucleotides not matched to a gene: 8. The CDR3 extends over 15 amino acids. The CDR3 reads CASSPGGQGSYGYTF. CDR3 nucleotides: TGTGCCAGCAGTCCGGGGGGACAGGGAAGCTATGGCTACACCTTC.

V is TRBV7-9 and J is TRBJ2-3; possible D gene TRBD1, 5 bases. Trimming took off 3 bases at V and 0 bases at J, with 10 bases between the two ends. The CDR3 has 15 amino acids. Germline CDR1 is SEHNR and CDR2 is FQNEAQ (reference sequence). Written as DNA, the CDR3 is TGTGCCAGCAGCTTGACAGAGATAAGCACAGATACGCAGTATTTT. It yields the protein CASSLTEISTDTQYF. The complete variable domain, with remaining parts taken from reference TRBV7-9 and TRBJ2-3, reads DTGVSQNPRHKITKRGQNVTFRCDPISEHNRLYWYRQTLGQGPEFLTYFQNEAQLEKSRLLSDRFSAERPKGSFSTLEIQRTEQGDSAMYLCASSLTEISTDTQYFGPGTRLTVL.

In this sample, this clonotype turned up a few times. The chain employs TRBV5-1 and TRBJ1-1; D might be TRBD1 (6 bases). V lost 4 bases, J lost 0 bases, and 13 bases lay in between. Germline CDR1 is SGHRS and CDR2 is YFSETQ. This CDR3 spans 15 amino acids. CDR3 sequence (DNA): TGCGCCAGCAGCGGTCCGACAGGTATGAACACTGAAGCTTTCTTT. Translation: CASSGPTGMNTEAFF.

This clonotype has more than one count but fewer than ten. The chain links TRBV30 to TRBJ2-7, with a tentative D call TRBD2 (6 bases). CDR1 GTSNPN and CDR2 SVGIG come from the germline V gene (reference sequence). The CDR3 is 19 amino acids. Deletions cut 4 bases from V and 4 bases from J, with 32 bases between. This CDR3 is CAWKSAGFGPAAYIYEQYF. CDR3 bases: TGTGCCTGGAAGTCAGCGGGCTTTGGTCCTGCCGCTTACATATACGAGCAGTACTTC.

Worth noting for this clonotype: One junction end disagrees with the germline gene, perhaps due to a read error. The chain is built from TRBV4-3 and TRBJ1-2; unclear D gene. Germline V gives CDR1 LGHNA, CDR2 YSLEER. The CDR3 consists of 13 residues. The CDR3: CASSQEANYDYTF. The CDR3 coding sequence is TGCGCCAGCAGCCAAGAGGCGAACTATGACTACACCTTC.

Concerning this clonotype: A read error may explain this, as a much larger clone is one base away. The J gene is TRBJ2-5, the V gene TRBV12-3 or TRBV12-4, with D perhaps TRBD2 (5 bases). The CDR3 is made up of 15 amino acids. The V gene lost 4 bases and the J gene lost 2 bases, with 14 bases spanning the gap. Here the CDR3 reads CASSSGTNPQETQYF. The CDR3, as DNA: TGTGCCAGCAGTTCGGGAACGAATCCTCAAGAGACCCAGTACTTC.

In its sample, this clonotype was seen a few times. This chain links TRBV6-2 or TRBV6-3 with TRBJ2-4; no firm D call. The J call is uncertain, as TRBJ2-5 better fits the DNA end. The CDR3 is made up of 16 amino acids. The germline V gene encodes CDR1 MNHEY and CDR2 SVGEGT. The CDR3 protein is CASSRADSEGGETQYF. The CDR3 nucleotides are TGTGCCAGCAGTAGAGCAGACTCGGAAGGCGGTGAGACCCAGTACTTC.

V gene TRBV29-1 combines with J gene TRBJ2-5; no definite D call. This CDR3 contains 13 residues. Trimming took 1 base from V and 2 from J, leaving 8 bases between them. Germline V gene data show CDR1 as SQVTM and CDR2 as ANQGSEA. Written as DNA, the CDR3 is TGCAGCGTTGAAGGGCCCCATCAAGAGACCCAGTACTTC. Translation: CSVEGPHQETQYF.

In its sample, this clonotype was seen many times. The rearrangement uses TRBV18 and TRBJ2-7, with 9 bases fitting TRBD2. Germline trimming cut 4 bases from V and 0 bases from J; bases unmatched to any gene: 7. The CDR3 loop spans 16 amino acids. The germline V gene encodes CDR1 KGHSH and CDR2 LQKENI. The CDR3 nucleotides read TGTGCCAGCTCACTTTTGGGTAGCGGGAGCTCCTACGAGCAGTACTTC. Protein: CASSLLGSGSSYEQYF.

This clonotype was counted ten times or more. This sequence joins TRBV5-1 and TRBJ2-5, with no clear D. The CDR3 is 13 residues long. Germline CDR1 and CDR2: SGHRS and YFSETQ. V was cut by 4 bases and J by 2 bases, with 9 bases left in between. The CDR3, as DNA: TGCGCCAGCAGCGGGCCAGGTCAAGAGACCCAGTACTTC. Amino acid sequence: CASSGPGQETQYF.

This chain links TRBV20-1 with TRBJ2-5; D possibly corresponds to TRBD2 (5 bases). V lost 1 base and J lost 4, with 16 bases in between. CDR3 length: 15 residues. CDR1 and CDR2 from the germline V gene are DFQATT and SNEGSKA (reference sequence). For the CDR3, the DNA is TGCAGTGCTAGAGCCCCGGGGTGGGGTCGAGAGACCCAGTACTTC. It encodes CSARAPGWGRETQYF.

This clonotype has a handful of counts. This sequence joins TRBV2 and TRBJ1-1; perhaps TRBD1 as D (6 bases). The germline gives CDR1 SNHLY, CDR2 FYNNEI. Trimming stripped 4 bases from V and 6 bases from J, with 12 bases between. The CDR3 contains 13 residues. The CDR3 bases are TGTGCCAGCAGTGGGGAAACAGGGTCTGAAGCTTTCTTT. It specifies CASSGETGSEAFF.